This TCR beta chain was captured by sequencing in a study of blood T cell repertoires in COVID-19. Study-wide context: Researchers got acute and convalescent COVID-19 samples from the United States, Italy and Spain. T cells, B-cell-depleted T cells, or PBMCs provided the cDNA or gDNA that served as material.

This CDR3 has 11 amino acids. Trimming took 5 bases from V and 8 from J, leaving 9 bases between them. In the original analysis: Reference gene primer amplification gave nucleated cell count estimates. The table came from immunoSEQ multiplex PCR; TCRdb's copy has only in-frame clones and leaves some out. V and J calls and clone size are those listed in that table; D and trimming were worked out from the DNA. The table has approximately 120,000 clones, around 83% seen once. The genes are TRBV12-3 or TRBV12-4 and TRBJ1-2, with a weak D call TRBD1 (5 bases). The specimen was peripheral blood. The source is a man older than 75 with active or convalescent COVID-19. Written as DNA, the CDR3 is TGTGCCAGCAGTACGACAGCGGGCTACACCTTC. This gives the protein CASSTTAGYTF.